Each of the 14 T cell receptor beta chains below was sequenced from the same sample in a study of a mutant IDH1 vaccine in newly diagnosed glioma. Libraries were prepared by immunoSEQ multiplex PCR; TCRdb keeps only in-frame clonotypes and omits some of them. The data contain approximately 22,000 clones, more than 75% of them singletons. Time point: week 47, end of study. Every vaccine dose comprised 300 ug of mutant IDH1 20-mer peptide plus topical imiquimod. Their antigen targets remain unknown. This specimen consisted of PBMCs, obtained from a glioma patient whose treatment included an IDH1 peptide vaccine. These receptors were obtained from a man aged 35 to 55 with glioma. Some clones in this sample may be carry-over from other donors' samples.

The genes are TRBV5-4 and TRBJ1-2; possible D gene TRBD1, 6 bases. Germline V gene lookup returns CDR1 SGHNT and CDR2 YYREEE (reference sequence). Trimming took 2 bases from V and 4 from J, leaving 12 bases between them. The CDR3 is 14 amino acids. The CDR3 protein is CASSFPDSVYGYTF. The CDR3 DNA reads TGTGCCAGCAGCTTCCCGGACAGCGTCTATGGCTACACCTTC.

This clone was seen a single time. This chain joins TRBV7-2 and TRBJ2-3, with 10 bases lining up with TRBD2. J lost 1 base, V lost 5 bases, and 6 bases had no gene match. The CDR3 extends over 16 amino acids. In germline, CDR1 is SGHTA, CDR2 FQGNSA. The CDR3 nucleotides are TGTGCCAGCAGCGAAAGTCTAGCGGGGGGCACAGATACGCAGTATTTT. Residues: CASSESLAGGTDTQYF.

The rearrangement links TRBV27 to TRBJ1-5; no clear D. The CDR3 is 14 residues long. Germline V gene data show CDR1 as MNHEY and CDR2 as SMNVEV (reference sequence). Trimming left V 3 bases short and J 7 bases short, with 13 bases between. The CDR3 sequence is CASSFIGGGQPQHF. CDR3 nucleotides: TGTGCCAGCAGTTTTATCGGAGGAGGGCAGCCCCAGCATTTT.

This rearrangement joins TRBV6-6 to TRBJ2-7; 8 positions agree with TRBD1. Germline V lookup: CDR1 MNHNY, CDR2 SVGAGI (reference sequence). CDR3 length: 16 amino acids. V lost 0 bases, J lost 3 bases, and 7 bases stayed unmatched. The CDR3 DNA reads TGTGCCAGCAGTTACTCGTCAGCCGGACAGGGCTACGAGCAGTACTTC. Protein sequence: CASSYSSAGQGYEQYF.

The chain recombines TRBV14 with TRBJ1-5, with D possibly being TRBD1 (5 bases). The CDR3 has 13 amino acids. Germline V CDR1 and CDR2: SGHDN, FVKESK. V lost 4 bases to trimming and J lost 7 bases, with 11 bases between them. In DNA form, the CDR3 reads TGTGCCAGCAGCCGGACAACTGGGCAGCCCCAGCATTTT. This encodes CASSRTTGQPQHF.

The rearrangement joins TRBV10-2 to TRBJ2-7; 8 bases align to TRBD2. Germline CDR1 WSHSY, CDR2 SAAADI. The junction had 9 bases not matched to a gene; V was cut back by 7 bases and J by 1 base. The CDR3 has 15 amino acids. In nucleotides, the CDR3 is TGCGCCAGCACTGCGGGGGGCTCCAGATCCTACGAGCAGTACTTC. Protein product: CASTAGGSRSYEQYF.

The CDR3 DNA sequence: TGCGCCAGCAGCTTGGCCCCCGGGTCCCAAGAGACCCAGTACTTC. It yields the protein CASSLAPGSQETQYF. The chain is built from TRBV5-1 and TRBJ2-5; no clear D. The V end lost 0 bases, the J end lost 1 base, and 10 bases lay between the germline ends. This CDR3 region has 15 residues. CDR1 and CDR2 from the germline V gene are SGHRS and YFSETQ.

The chain joins TRBV29-1 to TRBJ1-1, with no clear D. The germline V and J ends were trimmed by 3 bases and 3 bases, with 17 bases remaining between them. The V gene's germline CDR1 is SQVTM and CDR2 ANQGSEA. The CDR3 runs 15 residues. CDR3 protein: CSVDLEAGSDTEAFF. Written as DNA, the CDR3 is TGCAGCGTTGATCTTGAGGCAGGATCAGACACTGAAGCTTTCTTT.

The rearrangement uses TRBV30 and TRBJ1-6, with D hard to call. The CDR3 covers 15 residues. The V gene's germline CDR1 is GTSNPN and CDR2 SVGIG (reference sequence). The V and J ends lost 5 bases and 4 bases respectively, with 15 bases between them. The CDR3 reads CAWDPSGSYNSPLHF. CDR3 DNA: TGTGCCTGGGACCCTAGCGGGAGTTATAATTCACCCCTCCACTTT.

The rearrangement links TRBV6-5 to TRBJ1-1; D remains unclear. CDR3 length equals 14 residues. The V end lost 5 bases, the J end lost 0 bases, and 10 bases lay between the germline ends. In germline, CDR1 is MNHEY, CDR2 SVGAGI. This CDR3 is CASSRDYMNTEAFF. CDR3 bases: TGTGCCAGCAGTCGCGACTATATGAACACTGAAGCTTTCTTT.

The rearrangement joins TRBV5-1 to TRBJ2-7, with TRBD1 matching over 9 bases. Trimming cost V 4 bases and J 0 bases; bases outside gene matches: 8. CDR1 and CDR2 from the germline V gene are SGHRS and YFSETQ. The length of the CDR3 is 16 residues. The CDR3 sequence: CASSPEGTGPSYEQYF. Written as DNA, the CDR3 is TGCGCCAGCAGCCCGGAGGGGACAGGGCCCTCCTACGAGCAGTACTTC.

V gene TRBV19 combines with J gene TRBJ1-1; TRBD1 might be the D (6 bases). V lost 8 bases to trimming and J lost 6 bases, with 19 bases between them. The CDR3 has 14 residues. Germline loops: CDR1 LNHDA, CDR2 SQIVND (reference sequence). The DNA for the CDR3 is TGTGCCAGTGGAGGGGCACAGGGTTGGGCTGAAGCTTTCTTT. This sequence encodes CASGGAQGWAEAFF. Full variable domain (rest looked up from reference TRBV19 and TRBJ1-1): DGGITQSPKYLFRKEGQNVTLSCEQNLNHDAMYWYRQDPGQGLRLIYYSQIVNDFQKGDIAEGYSVSREKKESFPLTVTSAQKNPTAFYLCASGGAQGWAEAFFGQGTRLTVV.

The V call is TRBV7-9, the J call TRBJ1-1; 7 bases line up with TRBD1. J was trimmed by 3 bases and V by 5 bases; bases with no gene match: 6. In germline, CDR1 is SEHNR, CDR2 FQNEAQ (reference sequence). This CDR3 contains 14 residues. The CDR3 region is CASSNSGGDTEAFF. CDR3 DNA: TGTGCCAGCAGCAACTCAGGGGGGGACACTGAAGCTTTCTTT.

CDR3 sequence (DNA): TGTGCCAGCAGCTCCTCAGGGTCGATGACTGAAGCTTTCTTT. This gives the protein CASSSSGSMTEAFF. The chain links TRBV7-9 to TRBJ1-1; maybe TRBD1 (5 bases). V was shortened by 4 bases and J by 5 bases, with 14 bases between the two germline ends. The CDR3 covers 14 residues. The germline V gene encodes CDR1 SEHNR and CDR2 FQNEAQ (reference sequence).